Described below is a single T cell receptor beta chain sequence and its context. The authors' processing: Amplification of reference gene primers was used by the study to estimate nucleated cell counts. The data were produced by immunoSEQ multiplex PCR, yet TCRdb's version contains in-frame clones alone and is incomplete. V, J and clone size reflect that table, while D and trimming were determined from the DNA. The data show just under 350,000 clones, almost 90% seen once. This entry belongs to a study of blood T cell repertoires in COVID-19. About the study: Some COVID-19 samples were acute and others convalescent; all came from the United States, Italy and Spain. In each case, the material was cDNA or gDNA derived from T cells, B-cell-depleted T cells, or PBMCs.

V dropped 6 bases and J dropped 3; count of bases not matched to a gene: 15. The CDR3 loop spans 17 amino acids. Germline CDR1 and CDR2: SNHLY and FYNNEI. The Seattle patients, enrolled during active infection, were followed longitudinally. The sequencing sample was made of peripheral blood. The genes are TRBV2 and TRBJ1-2; TRBD1 matches 8 bases. The source of this sequence is a woman aged 70 to 79 with COVID-19, enrolled during active disease. The CDR3 protein is CASSLTGQAIGDYGYTF. The CDR3 region has the DNA TGTGCCAGCAGCTTAACGGGACAGGCAATTGGGGACTATGGCTACACCTTC.